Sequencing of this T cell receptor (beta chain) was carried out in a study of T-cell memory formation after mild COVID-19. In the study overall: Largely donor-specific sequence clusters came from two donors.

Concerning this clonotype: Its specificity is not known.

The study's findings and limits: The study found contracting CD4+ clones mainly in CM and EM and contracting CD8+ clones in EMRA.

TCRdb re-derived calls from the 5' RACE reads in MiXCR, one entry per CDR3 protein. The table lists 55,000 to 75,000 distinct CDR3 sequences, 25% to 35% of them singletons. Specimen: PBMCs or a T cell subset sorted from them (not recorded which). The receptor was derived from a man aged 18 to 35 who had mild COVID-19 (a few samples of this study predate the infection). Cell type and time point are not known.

CDR3: CASSLMGGWIQYF. CDR3 in DNA: TGTGCCAGCAGCTTAATGGGAGGGTGGATTCAGTACTTC. This chain connects TRBV7-3 to TRBJ2-4; 7 bases fit TRBD2. V was pared by 1 base and J by 10 bases, with 4 bases of the junction left unmatched. Looked up from germline, CDR1 is SGHTA and CDR2 is FQGTGA. This CDR3 has 13 amino acids.